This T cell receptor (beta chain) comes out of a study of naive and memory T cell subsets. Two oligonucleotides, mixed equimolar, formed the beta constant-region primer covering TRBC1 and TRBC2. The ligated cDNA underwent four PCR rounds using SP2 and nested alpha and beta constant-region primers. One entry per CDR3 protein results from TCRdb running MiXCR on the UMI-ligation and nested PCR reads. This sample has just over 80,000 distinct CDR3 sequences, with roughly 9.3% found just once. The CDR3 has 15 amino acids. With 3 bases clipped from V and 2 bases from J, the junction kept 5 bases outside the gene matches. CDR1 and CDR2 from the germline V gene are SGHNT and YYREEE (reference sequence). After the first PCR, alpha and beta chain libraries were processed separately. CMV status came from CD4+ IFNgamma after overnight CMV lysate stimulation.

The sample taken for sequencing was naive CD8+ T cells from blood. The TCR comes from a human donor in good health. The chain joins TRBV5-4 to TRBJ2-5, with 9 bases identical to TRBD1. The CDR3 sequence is CASSSTGTGQETQYF. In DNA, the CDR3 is TGTGCCAGCAGCTCCACCGGGACAGGGCAAGAGACCCAGTACTTC.